These 22 T cell receptor beta chains were all obtained from the same sample, sequenced in a study of cytomegalovirus exposure and HLA in healthy donors. 60 Vbeta and 13 Jbeta primers were used in PCR. TCRdb's table, derived via immunoSEQ multiplex PCR, lists solely in-frame clones and lacks some. The profile shows about 170,000 clones, roughly 85% of them singletons. Sequencing used PBMCs. These receptor sequences come from a male donor in good health and CMV-seronegative.

The chain recombines TRBV4-3 with TRBJ2-5; D uncertain. Per germline, CDR1 LGHNA and CDR2 YSLEER. CDR3 size: 15 residues. V lost 1 base and J 4 bases, leaving 13 bases between the germline ends. The CDR3 reads CASSQAGSGGETQYF. The CDR3 nucleotides are TGCGCCAGCAGCCAAGCCGGCTCCGGCGGAGAGACCCAGTACTTC.

The chain links TRBV27 to TRBJ2-3; maybe TRBD1 (6 bases). V lost 11 bases to trimming and J lost 2 bases, with 23 bases between them. The CDR3 is made up of 16 amino acids. Germline-derived CDR1 and CDR2 are MNHEY and SMNVEV (reference sequence). In DNA form, the CDR3 reads TGTGCCTACCATTCTCAGGGGCCCCCCTACACAGATACGCAGTATTTT. It is translated as CAYHSQGPPYTDTQYF.

The chain couples TRBV6-4 to TRBJ2-1, with 7 bases matching TRBD2. Germline trimming cut 0 bases from V and 7 bases from J; bases unmatched to any gene: 6. The CDR3 extends over 15 amino acids. Germline lookup yields CDR1 MRHNA and CDR2 SNTAGT. The CDR3 sequence: CASSDSGGPPNEQFF. CDR3 in DNA: TGTGCCAGCAGTGACTCGGGAGGGCCTCCTAATGAGCAGTTCTTC.

The chain recombines TRBV19 with TRBJ2-2; D possibly corresponds to TRBD2 (6 bases). The V and J ends lost 6 bases and 4 bases respectively, with 30 bases between them. The V gene's germline CDR1 is LNHDA and CDR2 SQIVND (reference sequence). This CDR3 region has 20 residues. In nucleotides, the CDR3 is TGTGCCAGTAGATGGCCTTTCTCTTATCGAGGCGGGGACTCCACCGGGGAGCTGTTTTTT. Translating it yields CASRWPFSYRGGDSTGELFF.

For this clone: Its ends do not fully match the called genes, so a read error is possible. The DNA of the CDR3 is TGTTCCAGCAGCTTGGCAGGCCGCGATGAGCAGTTCTTC. Its protein is CSSSLAGRDEQFF. The V gene is TRBV7-9, the J gene TRBJ2-1; D uncertain. This CDR3 spans 13 amino acids. In germline, CDR1 is SEHNR, CDR2 FQNEAQ (reference sequence).

The chain combines TRBV7-9 with TRBJ2-6; D uncertain. CDR1 and CDR2 (germline): SEHNR, FQNEAQ (reference sequence). The CDR3 contains 16 residues. The V end was cut by 1 base, the J end by 1 base, with 8 bases between. This chain's CDR3 is CASSLDRGSGANVLTF. DNA of the CDR3: TGTGCCAGCAGCTTAGATAGAGGATCTGGGGCCAACGTCCTGACTTTC.

The rearrangement links TRBV18 to TRBJ2-7, with TRBD2 matching over 10 bases. Unmatched junction bases numbered 15, after V lost 4 bases and J lost 0 bases. From germline, CDR1 is KGHSH and CDR2 LQKENI. The CDR3 has 19 residues. As DNA, the CDR3 is TGTGCCAGCTCACTCCGCCGGCTAGCGGGAGAAGACTCCTCCTACGAGCAGTACTTC. Translated, it gives CASSLRRLAGEDSSYEQYF.

The chain combines TRBV5-4 with TRBJ1-4, with 8 bases fitting TRBD1. Losses at the gene ends were 4 bases for V and 7 bases for J; bases not matched to a gene: 9. Germline CDR1 and CDR2: SGHNT and YYREEE (reference sequence). The CDR3 sequence is 15 residues long. The CDR3 nucleotides read TGTGCCAGCAGCCAAACAGGGGGGAGAGGTGAAAAACTGTTTTTT. Translation gives CASSQTGGRGEKLFF.

The chain employs TRBV6-1 and TRBJ2-1, with 9 nucleotides matching TRBD1. There are 16 residues in the CDR3. J was trimmed by 8 bases and V by 3 bases; bases with no gene match: 11. Germline CDR1 MNHNS, CDR2 SASEGT. The CDR3 here is CASSDQAGQGMDEQFF. In DNA form, the CDR3 reads TGTGCCAGCAGTGACCAAGCGGGACAGGGTATGGATGAGCAGTTCTTC.

V and J are TRBV6-5 and TRBJ2-5, with 11 bases lining up with TRBD2. This CDR3 comprises 15 residues. CDR1 is MNHEY, CDR2 SVGAGI, per germline. With 5 bases clipped from V and 1 base from J, the junction kept 3 bases outside the gene matches. CDR3 in amino acids: CASSLAGGFQETQYF. The DNA for the CDR3 is TGTGCCAGCAGTCTAGCGGGGGGATTCCAAGAGACCCAGTACTTC.

The V call is TRBV6-5, the J call TRBJ1-6; TRBD1 might be the D (6 bases). The CDR3 consists of 14 residues. From germline, CDR1 is MNHEY and CDR2 SVGAGI. The V and J ends lost 2 bases and 7 bases respectively, with 9 bases between them. Written as DNA, the CDR3 is TGTGCCAGCAGTTACACAGGGATCAATTCACCCCTCCACTTT. Protein sequence: CASSYTGINSPLHF.

The CDR3, as DNA: TGCGCCAGCAGCTCGGCGGGACTAGCGGGGGTACGTGAGCAGTTCTTC. Protein product: CASSSAGLAGVREQFF. J is TRBJ2-1 and V is TRBV5-1, with 14 bases identical to TRBD2. J lost 9 bases, V lost 3 bases, and 8 bases had no gene match. The length of the CDR3 is 16 residues. CDR1 is SGHRS, CDR2 YFSETQ, per germline.

The chain has TRBV11-3 and TRBJ1-1; D remains unclear. The germline CDR1 and CDR2 sequences are SGHNT and YENEEA. V gave up 2 bases and J gave up 3 bases, with 16 bases separating them. The CDR3 contains 16 residues. CDR3 amino acids: CASSLNSLTGDTEAFF. The CDR3 nucleotides read TGTGCCAGCAGCTTAAATTCGCTGACCGGAGACACTGAAGCTTTCTTT.

The chain recombines TRBV18 with TRBJ2-3, with a weak D call TRBD1 (6 bases). The length of the CDR3 is 15 residues. V was cut by 3 bases and J by 9 bases, with 19 bases left in between. Germline assignment: CDR1 KGHSH and CDR2 LQKENI. Here the CDR3 reads CASSPPLGAVATQYF. CDR3 DNA: TGTGCCAGCTCACCCCCTCTGGGGGCCGTGGCCACGCAGTATTTT.

The sample holds one count of this clone. The chain employs TRBV7-2 and TRBJ2-7; D is perhaps TRBD1 (6 bases). Trimming cost V 1 base and J 6 bases, with 13 bases left between them. Germline loops: CDR1 SGHTA, CDR2 FQGNSA. The CDR3 contains 14 residues. The CDR3 reads CASSLGAGVLEQYF. CDR3 in DNA: TGTGCCAGCAGCTTAGGGGCAGGGGTCCTCGAGCAGTACTTC. Drawing the rest from reference TRBV7-2 and TRBJ2-7, the complete variable domain is GAGVSQSPSNKVTEKGKDVELRCDPISGHTALYWYRQSLGQGLEFLIYFQGNSAPDKSGLPSDRFSAERTGGSVSTLTIQRTQQEDSAVYLCASSLGAGVLEQYFGPGTRLTVT.

The chain combines TRBV7-2 with TRBJ2-6; no firm D call. Trimming stripped 5 bases from V and 4 bases from J, with 12 bases between. The CDR3 is 15 amino acids. Looked up from germline, CDR1 is SGHTA and CDR2 is FQGNSA. CDR3 in DNA: TGTGCCAGCAGCGCTACAGCATTAGGGGCCAACGTCCTGACTTTC. Translation gives CASSATALGANVLTF.

The chain couples TRBV21-1 to TRBJ2-1; TRBD2, as called in the table, went unchecked against the DNA. TRBV21-1 is a pseudogene locus. This CDR3 is 21 amino acids long. This CDR3 reads CASSNERRLAEEGSLCNEQFF. Here the CDR3 DNA reads TGTGCCAGCAGCAACGAGAGGAGACTAGCGGAAGAGGGAAGCCTATGCAATGAGCAGTTCTTC.

The V gene is TRBV6-5, the J gene TRBJ2-3; 11 bases match TRBD2. Germline assignment: CDR1 MNHEY and CDR2 SVGAGI. The J segment lost 8 bases and the V segment lost 2 bases, leaving 9 bases of the junction unmatched. The CDR3 runs 16 residues. CDR3 in amino acids: CASSYPKTSGIGTQYF. CDR3 nucleotide sequence: TGTGCCAGCAGTTACCCCAAGACTAGCGGGATCGGTACGCAGTATTTT.

This clone was detected once. The V call is TRBV5-6, the J call TRBJ2-4, with 7 bases lining up with TRBD1. The CDR3 loop spans 15 amino acids. V trimming: 1 base; J trimming: 0 bases; junction bases outside the gene matches: 1. Germline CDR1 reads SGHDT; CDR2 reads YYEEEE. CDR3 protein: CASSLRDRAKNIQYF. CDR3 nucleotides: TGTGCCAGCAGCTTGCGGGACAGAGCCAAAAACATTCAGTACTTC.

V gene TRBV10-2 combines with J gene TRBJ2-7, with 9 bases matching TRBD2. Germline V CDR1 and CDR2: WSHSY, SAAADI. V was pared by 3 bases and J by 4 bases, with 4 bases of the junction left unmatched. The CDR3 has 14 residues. The CDR3 loop is CASSDWLAGYEQYF. The CDR3 nucleotides read TGCGCCAGCAGTGATTGGCTAGCGGGGTACGAGCAGTACTTC.

The gene calls are TRBV6-1 and TRBJ2-7; the D gene is possibly TRBD1 (6 bases). The CDR3 length is 14 residues. Per germline, CDR1 MNHNS and CDR2 SASEGT. Trimming left V 7 bases short and J 3 bases short, with 16 bases between. The CDR3, as DNA: TGTGCCAGCACCGCGGGCGGACAGAGCTACGAGCAGTACTTC. Amino acids: CASTAGGQSYEQYF.

The V call is TRBV7-3, the J call TRBJ2-1; a weak D match, TRBD2 (5 bases). The CDR3 length is 16 residues. The germline CDR1 and CDR2 sequences are SGHTA and FQGTGA. The V end was cut by 3 bases, the J end by 0 bases, with 12 bases between. The CDR3 DNA follows: TGTGCCAGCAGCTTGGCCGAGGGAAGCTCCTACAATGAGCAGTTCTTC. This sequence encodes CASSLAEGSSYNEQFF.